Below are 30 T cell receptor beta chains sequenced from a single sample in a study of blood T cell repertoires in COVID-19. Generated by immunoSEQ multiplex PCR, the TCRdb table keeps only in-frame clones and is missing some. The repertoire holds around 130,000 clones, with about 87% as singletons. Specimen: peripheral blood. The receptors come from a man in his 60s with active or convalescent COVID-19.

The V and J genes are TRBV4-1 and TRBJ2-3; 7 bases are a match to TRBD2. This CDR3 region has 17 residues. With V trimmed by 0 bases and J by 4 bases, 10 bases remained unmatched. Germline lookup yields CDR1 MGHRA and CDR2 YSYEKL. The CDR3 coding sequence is TGCGCCAGCAGCCAAGAACGACTAGCAGGGAGGTCAGATACGCAGTATTTT. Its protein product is CASSQERLAGRSDTQYF.

The CDR3 reads CASSYRGHTEAFF. The CDR3 DNA follows: TGTGCCAGCAGTTACAGGGGGCACACTGAAGCTTTCTTT. V and J are TRBV28 and TRBJ1-1, with 9 bases aligning to TRBD1. Trimming at V came to 4 bases and at J to 3 bases, leaving 0 bases not matched to a gene. The CDR3 is 13 amino acids. The V gene's germline CDR1 is MDHEN and CDR2 SYDVKM. Looking up the rest from reference TRBV28 and TRBJ1-1 gives the full variable domain: DVKVTQSSRYLVKRTGEKVFLECVQDMDHENMFWYRQDPGLGLRLIYFSYDVKMKEKGDIPEGYSVSREKKERFSLILESASTNQTSMYLCASSYRGHTEAFFGQGTRLTVV.

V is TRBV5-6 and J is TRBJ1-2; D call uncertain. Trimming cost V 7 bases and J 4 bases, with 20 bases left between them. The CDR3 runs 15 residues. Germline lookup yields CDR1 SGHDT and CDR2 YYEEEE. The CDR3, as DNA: TGTGCCAGCTCCCAAGCACAGAGCCTATTCTATGGCTACACCTTC. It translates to CASSQAQSLFYGYTF.

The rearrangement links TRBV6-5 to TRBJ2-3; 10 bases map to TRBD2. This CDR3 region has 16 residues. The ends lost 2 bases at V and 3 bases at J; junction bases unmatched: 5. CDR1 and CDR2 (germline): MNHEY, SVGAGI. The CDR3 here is CASSYLGLAATDTQYF. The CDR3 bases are TGTGCCAGCAGTTACCTCGGACTAGCGGCGACAGATACGCAGTATTTT.

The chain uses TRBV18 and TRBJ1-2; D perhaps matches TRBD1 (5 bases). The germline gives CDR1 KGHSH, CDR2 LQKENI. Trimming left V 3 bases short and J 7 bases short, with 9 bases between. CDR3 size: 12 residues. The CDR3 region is CASSPQGGGYTF. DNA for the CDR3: TGTGCCAGCTCACCCCAGGGTGGTGGCTACACCTTC.

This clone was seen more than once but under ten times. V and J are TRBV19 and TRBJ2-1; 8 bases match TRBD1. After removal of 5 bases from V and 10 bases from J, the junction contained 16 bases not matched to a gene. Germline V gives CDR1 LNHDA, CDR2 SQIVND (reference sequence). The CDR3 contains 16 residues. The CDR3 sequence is CASSGWSGQGAREQFF. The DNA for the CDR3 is TGTGCCAGTAGTGGTTGGTCGGGGCAGGGGGCCCGGGAGCAGTTCTTC.

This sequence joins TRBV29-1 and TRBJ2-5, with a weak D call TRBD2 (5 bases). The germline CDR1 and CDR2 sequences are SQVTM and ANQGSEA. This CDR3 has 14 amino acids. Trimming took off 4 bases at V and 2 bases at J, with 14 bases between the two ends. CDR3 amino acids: CSVVFPGIQETQYF. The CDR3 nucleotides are TGCAGCGTTGTATTCCCGGGGATTCAAGAGACCCAGTACTTC.

For the CDR3, the DNA is TGTGCCAGCAGCATAGGCGCTGTATCTGGAAACACCATATATTTT. Protein product: CASSIGAVSGNTIYF. This rearrangement joins TRBV11-2 to TRBJ1-3; D call uncertain. The CDR3 sequence is 15 residues long. V was cut by 5 bases and J by 1 base, with 12 bases left in between. CDR1 is SGHAT, CDR2 FQNNGV, per germline.

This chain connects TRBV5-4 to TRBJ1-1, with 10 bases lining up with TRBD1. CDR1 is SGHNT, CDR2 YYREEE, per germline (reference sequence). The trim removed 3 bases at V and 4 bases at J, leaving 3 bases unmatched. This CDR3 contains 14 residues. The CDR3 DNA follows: TGTGCCAGCAGCTCGGGACAGGGGCTCACTGAAGCTTTCTTT. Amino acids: CASSSGQGLTEAFF.

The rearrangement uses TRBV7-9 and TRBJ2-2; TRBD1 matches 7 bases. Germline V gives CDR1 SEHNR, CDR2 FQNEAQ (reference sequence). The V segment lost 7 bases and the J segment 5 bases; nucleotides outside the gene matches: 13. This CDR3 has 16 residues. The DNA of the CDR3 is TGTGCCAGCACCCAAGGGAACAGGGGATGGACCGGGGAGCTGTTTTTT. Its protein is CASTQGNRGWTGELFF.

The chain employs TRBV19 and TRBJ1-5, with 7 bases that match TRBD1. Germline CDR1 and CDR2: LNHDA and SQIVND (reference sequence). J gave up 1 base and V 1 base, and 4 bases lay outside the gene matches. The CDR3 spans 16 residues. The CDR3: CASSIGDSGSNQPQHF. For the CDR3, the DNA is TGTGCCAGTAGTATAGGGGACAGCGGGAGCAATCAGCCCCAGCATTTT.

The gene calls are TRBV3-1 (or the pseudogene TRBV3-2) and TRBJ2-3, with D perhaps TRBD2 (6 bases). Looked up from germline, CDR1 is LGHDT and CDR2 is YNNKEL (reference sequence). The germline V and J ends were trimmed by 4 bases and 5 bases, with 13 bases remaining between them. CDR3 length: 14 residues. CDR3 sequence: CASSPLTGGDTQYF. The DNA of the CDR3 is TGTGCCAGCAGCCCGCTGACCGGGGGAGATACGCAGTATTTT.

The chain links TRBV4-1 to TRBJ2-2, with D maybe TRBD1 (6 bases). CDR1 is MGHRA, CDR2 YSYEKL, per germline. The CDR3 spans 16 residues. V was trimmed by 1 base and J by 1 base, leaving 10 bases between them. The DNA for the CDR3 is TGCGCCAGCAGCCAAGGGGGGCCAGAGAACACCGGGGAGCTGTTTTTT. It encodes CASSQGGPENTGELFF.

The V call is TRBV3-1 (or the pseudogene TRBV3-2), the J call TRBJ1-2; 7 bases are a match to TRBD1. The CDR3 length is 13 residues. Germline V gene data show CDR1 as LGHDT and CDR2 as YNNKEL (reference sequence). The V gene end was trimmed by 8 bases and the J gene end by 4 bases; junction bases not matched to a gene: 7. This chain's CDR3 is CASGIGGGYGYTF. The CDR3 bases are TGTGCCAGCGGGATAGGGGGCGGCTATGGCTACACCTTC.

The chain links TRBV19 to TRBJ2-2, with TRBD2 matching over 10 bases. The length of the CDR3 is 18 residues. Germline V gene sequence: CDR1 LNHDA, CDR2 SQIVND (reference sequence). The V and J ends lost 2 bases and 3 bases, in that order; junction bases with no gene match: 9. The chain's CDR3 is CASSIPPPSGRYTGELFF. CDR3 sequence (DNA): TGTGCCAGTAGTATACCCCCCCCTAGCGGGAGATACACCGGGGAGCTGTTTTTT. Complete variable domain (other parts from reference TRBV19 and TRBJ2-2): DGGITQSPKYLFRKEGQNVTLSCEQNLNHDAMYWYRQDPGQGLRLIYYSQIVNDFQKGDIAEGYSVSREKKESFPLTVTSAQKNPTAFYLCASSIPPPSGRYTGELFFGEGSRLTVL.

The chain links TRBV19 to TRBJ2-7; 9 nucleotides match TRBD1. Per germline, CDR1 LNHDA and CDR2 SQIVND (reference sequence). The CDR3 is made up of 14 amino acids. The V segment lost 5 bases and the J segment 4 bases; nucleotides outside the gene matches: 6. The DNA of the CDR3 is TGTGCCAGTAGTCCCGGGACAGGGTTTTACGAGCAGTACTTC. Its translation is CASSPGTGFYEQYF.

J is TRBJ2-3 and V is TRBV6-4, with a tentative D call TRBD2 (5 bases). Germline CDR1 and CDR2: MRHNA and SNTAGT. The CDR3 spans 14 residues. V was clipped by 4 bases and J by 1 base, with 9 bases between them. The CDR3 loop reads CASSVGSGTDTQYF. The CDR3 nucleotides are TGTGCCAGCAGTGTCGGTAGCGGCACAGATACGCAGTATTTT.

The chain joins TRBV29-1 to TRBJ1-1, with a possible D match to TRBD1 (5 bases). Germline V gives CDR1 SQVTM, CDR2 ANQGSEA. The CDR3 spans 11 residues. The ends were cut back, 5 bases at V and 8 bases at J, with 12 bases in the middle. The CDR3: CSVQGTGEAFF. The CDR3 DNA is TGCAGCGTTCAAGGGACGGGAGAAGCTTTCTTT.

CDR3 sequence reads: CASRAGQGWNSPLHF. CDR3 bases: TGTGCCAGCAGAGCCGGACAGGGCTGGAATTCACCCCTCCACTTT. This sequence joins TRBV28 and TRBJ1-6; 8 bases are a match to TRBD1. V was clipped by 6 bases and J by 7 bases; unmatched bases: 8. Germline V gene lookup returns CDR1 MDHEN and CDR2 SYDVKM. The CDR3 contains 15 residues.

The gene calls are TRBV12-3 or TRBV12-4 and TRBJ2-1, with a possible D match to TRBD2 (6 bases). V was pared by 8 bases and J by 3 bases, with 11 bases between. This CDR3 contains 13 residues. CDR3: CASGGTYYNEQFF. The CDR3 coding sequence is TGTGCCAGCGGAGGGACCTACTACAATGAGCAGTTCTTC.

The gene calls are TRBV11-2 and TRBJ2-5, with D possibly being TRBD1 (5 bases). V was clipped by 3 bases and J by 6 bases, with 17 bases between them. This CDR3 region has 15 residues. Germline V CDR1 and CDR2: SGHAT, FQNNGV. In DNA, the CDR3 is TGTGCCAGCAGCTTGAAAGGGGCCCCCATGAAGACCCAGTACTTC. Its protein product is CASSLKGAPMKTQYF.

CDR3 loop: CASSLAGMNTEAFF. The CDR3 DNA follows: TGTGCCAGCAGCTTAGCCGGGATGAACACTGAAGCTTTCTTT. The V gene is TRBV5-4, the J gene TRBJ1-1; D remains ambiguous. The CDR3 loop spans 14 amino acids. V was shortened by 2 bases and J by 0 bases, with 8 bases between the two germline ends. CDR1 and CDR2 (germline): SGHNT, YYREEE (reference sequence).

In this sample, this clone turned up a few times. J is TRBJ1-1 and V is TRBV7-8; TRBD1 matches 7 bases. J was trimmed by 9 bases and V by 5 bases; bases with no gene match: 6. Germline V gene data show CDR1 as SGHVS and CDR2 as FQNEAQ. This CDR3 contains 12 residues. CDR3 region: CASSLTGAKAFF. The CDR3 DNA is TGTGCCAGCAGCCTCACAGGGGCGAAAGCTTTCTTT.

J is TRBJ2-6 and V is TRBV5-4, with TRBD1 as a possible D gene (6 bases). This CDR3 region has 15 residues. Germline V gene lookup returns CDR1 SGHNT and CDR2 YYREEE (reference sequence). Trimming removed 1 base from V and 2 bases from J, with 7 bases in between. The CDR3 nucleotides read TGTGCCAGCAGCTTGACAGGGACTGGGGCCAACGTCCTGACTTTC. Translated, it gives CASSLTGTGANVLTF.

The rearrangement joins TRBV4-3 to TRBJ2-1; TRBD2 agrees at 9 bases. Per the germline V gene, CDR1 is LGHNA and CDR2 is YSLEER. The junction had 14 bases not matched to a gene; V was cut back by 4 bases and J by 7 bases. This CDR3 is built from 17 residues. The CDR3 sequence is CASSPTVAGALLNEQFF. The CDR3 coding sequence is TGCGCCAGCAGCCCCACTGTAGCGGGAGCCTTATTGAATGAGCAGTTCTTC.

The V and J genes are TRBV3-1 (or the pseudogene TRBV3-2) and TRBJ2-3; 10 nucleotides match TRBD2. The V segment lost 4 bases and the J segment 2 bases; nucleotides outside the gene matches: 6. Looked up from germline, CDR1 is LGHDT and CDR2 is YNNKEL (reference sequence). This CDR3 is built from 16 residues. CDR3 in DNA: TGTGCCAGCAGCCTTCGGACTAGCGGAAACACAGATACGCAGTATTTT. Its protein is CASSLRTSGNTDTQYF.

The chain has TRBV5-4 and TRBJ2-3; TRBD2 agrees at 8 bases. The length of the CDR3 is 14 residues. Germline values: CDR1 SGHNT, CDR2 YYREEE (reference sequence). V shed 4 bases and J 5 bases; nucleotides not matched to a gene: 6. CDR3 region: CASSPGGAEDTQYF. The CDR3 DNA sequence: TGTGCCAGCAGCCCGGGGGGGGCGGAAGATACGCAGTATTTT.

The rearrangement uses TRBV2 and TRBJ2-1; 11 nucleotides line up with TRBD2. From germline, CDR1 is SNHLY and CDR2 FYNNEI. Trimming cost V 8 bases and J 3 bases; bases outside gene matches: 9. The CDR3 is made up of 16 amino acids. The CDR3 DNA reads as TGTGCCAGCCGATCACTAGCGGGAGCAAACTACAATGAGCAGTTCTTC. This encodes CASRSLAGANYNEQFF.

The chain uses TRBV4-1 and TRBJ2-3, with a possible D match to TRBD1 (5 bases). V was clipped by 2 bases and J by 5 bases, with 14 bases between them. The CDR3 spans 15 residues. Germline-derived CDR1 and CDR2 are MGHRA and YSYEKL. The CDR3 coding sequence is TGCGCCAGCAGCCAATTCCAGGGATCTAGAGATACGCAGTATTTT. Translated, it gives CASSQFQGSRDTQYF.

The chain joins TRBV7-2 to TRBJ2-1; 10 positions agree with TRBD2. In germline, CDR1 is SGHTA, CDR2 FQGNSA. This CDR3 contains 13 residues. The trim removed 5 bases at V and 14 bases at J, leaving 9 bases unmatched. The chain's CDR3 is CASSIESGRDKFF. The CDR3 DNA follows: TGTGCCAGCAGCATAGAGAGCGGGAGGGATAAGTTCTTC.